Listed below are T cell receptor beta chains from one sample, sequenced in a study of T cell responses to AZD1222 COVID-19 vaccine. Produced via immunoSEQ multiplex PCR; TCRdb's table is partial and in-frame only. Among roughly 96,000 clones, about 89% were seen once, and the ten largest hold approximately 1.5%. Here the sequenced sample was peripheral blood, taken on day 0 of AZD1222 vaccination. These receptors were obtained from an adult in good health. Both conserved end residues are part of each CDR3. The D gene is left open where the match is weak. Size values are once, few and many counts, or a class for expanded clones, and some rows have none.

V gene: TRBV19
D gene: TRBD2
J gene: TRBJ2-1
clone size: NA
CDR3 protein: CASSPTGLVDEQFF
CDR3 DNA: TGTGCCAGTAGTCCGACTGGACTAGTGGATGAGCAGTTCTTC

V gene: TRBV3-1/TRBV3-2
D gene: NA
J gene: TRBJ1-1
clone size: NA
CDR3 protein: CASSQAPGPSSTEAFF
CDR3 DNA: TGTGCCAGCAGCCAAGCTCCAGGGCCCTCTTCCACTGAAGCTTTCTTT

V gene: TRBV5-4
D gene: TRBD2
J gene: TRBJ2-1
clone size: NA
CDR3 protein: CASSRLAGEAYNEQFF
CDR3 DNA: TGTGCCAGCAGCCGACTAGCGGGGGAAGCCTACAATGAGCAGTTCTTC

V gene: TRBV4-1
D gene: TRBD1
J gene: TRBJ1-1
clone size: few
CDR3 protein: CASSGRQGLNTEAFF
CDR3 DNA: TGCGCCAGCAGCGGACGACAGGGACTAAACACTGAAGCTTTCTTT

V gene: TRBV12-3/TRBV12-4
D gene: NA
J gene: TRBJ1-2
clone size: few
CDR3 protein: CASSRRTDGYTF
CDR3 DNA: TGTGCCAGCAGCCGAAGGACAGATGGCTACACCTTC

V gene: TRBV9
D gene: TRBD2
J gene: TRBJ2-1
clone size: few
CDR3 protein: CASSVGTSGGEEQFF
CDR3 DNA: TGTGCCAGCAGCGTAGGGACTAGCGGGGGGGAAGAGCAGTTCTTC

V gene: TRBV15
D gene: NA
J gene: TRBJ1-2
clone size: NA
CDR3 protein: CATSRDTGYRGTGYTF
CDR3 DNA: TGTGCCACCAGCAGAGATACAGGGTATAGAGGAACAGGCTACACCTTC

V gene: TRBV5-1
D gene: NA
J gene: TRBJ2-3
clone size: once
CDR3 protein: CASSRDIAITDTQYF
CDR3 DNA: TGCGCCAGCAGCCGGGACATAGCAATCACAGATACGCAGTATTTT

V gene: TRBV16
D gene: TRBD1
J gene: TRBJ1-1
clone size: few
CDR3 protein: CASSPGGGHRNTEAFF
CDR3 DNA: TGTGCCAGCAGCCCAGGGGGGGGACACCGGAACACTGAAGCTTTCTTT

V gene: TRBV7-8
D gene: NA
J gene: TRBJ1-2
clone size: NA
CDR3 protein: CASTSVGEDYGYTF
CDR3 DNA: TGTGCCAGCACCTCGGTGGGCGAGGACTATGGCTACACCTTC

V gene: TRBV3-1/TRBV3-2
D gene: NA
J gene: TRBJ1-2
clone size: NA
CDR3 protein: CASRRRGLGYGYTF
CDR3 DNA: TGTGCCAGCAGGCGGAGGGGGTTAGGCTATGGCTACACCTTC

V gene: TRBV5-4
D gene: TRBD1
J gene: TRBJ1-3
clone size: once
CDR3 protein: CASSLQGAGNTIYF
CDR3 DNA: TGTGCCAGCAGCTTACAGGGGGCTGGAAACACCATATATTTT

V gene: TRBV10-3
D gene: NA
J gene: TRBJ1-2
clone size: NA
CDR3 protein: CAISESRGEGYTF
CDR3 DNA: TGTGCCATCAGTGAGTCGCGAGGGGAAGGCTACACCTTC

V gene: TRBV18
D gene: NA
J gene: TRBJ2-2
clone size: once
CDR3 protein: CASSPMGSGTGELFF
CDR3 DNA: TGTGCCAGCTCACCAATGGGCTCGGGCACCGGGGAGCTGTTTTTT

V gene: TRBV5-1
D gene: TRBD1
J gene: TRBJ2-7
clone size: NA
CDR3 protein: CASSVDRPPYEQYF
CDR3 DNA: TGCGCCAGCAGCGTGGACAGGCCTCCCTACGAGCAGTACTTC

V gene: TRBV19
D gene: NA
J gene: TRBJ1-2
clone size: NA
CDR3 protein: CASSIHSGYTF
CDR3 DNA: TGTGCCAGTAGTATCCACTCTGGCTACACCTTC

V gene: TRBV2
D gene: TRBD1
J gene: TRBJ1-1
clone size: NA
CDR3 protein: CASSKDARGRTEAFF
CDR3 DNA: TGTGCCAGCAGTAAAGACGCCAGGGGGCGAACTGAAGCTTTCTTT

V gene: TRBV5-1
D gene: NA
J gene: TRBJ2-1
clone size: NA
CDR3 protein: CASSLGANNEQFF
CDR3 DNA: TGCGCCAGCAGCTTGGGAGCTAACAATGAGCAGTTCTTC

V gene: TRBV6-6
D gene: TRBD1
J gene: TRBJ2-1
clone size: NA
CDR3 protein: CASSWTGVYNEQFF
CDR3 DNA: TGTGCCAGCAGTTGGACAGGGGTCTACAATGAGCAGTTCTTC

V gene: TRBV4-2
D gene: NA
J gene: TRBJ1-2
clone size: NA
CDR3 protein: CASSQGSWGNYGYTF
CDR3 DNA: TGTGCCAGCAGCCAAGGGTCTTGGGGAAACTATGGCTACACCTTC

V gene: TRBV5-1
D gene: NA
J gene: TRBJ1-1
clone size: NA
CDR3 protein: CASSPRELTVNTEAFF
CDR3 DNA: TGCGCCAGCAGCCCACGAGAACTGACAGTTAACACTGAAGCTTTCTTT

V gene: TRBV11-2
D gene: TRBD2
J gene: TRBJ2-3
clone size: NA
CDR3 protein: CASTHLGLASTDTQYF
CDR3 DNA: TGTGCCAGCACCCATCTCGGACTAGCCAGCACAGATACGCAGTATTTT

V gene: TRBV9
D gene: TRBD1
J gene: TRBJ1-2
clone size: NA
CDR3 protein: CASSHNRGLTYGYTF
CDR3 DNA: TGTGCCAGCAGCCATAACAGGGGGCTTACCTATGGCTACACCTTC

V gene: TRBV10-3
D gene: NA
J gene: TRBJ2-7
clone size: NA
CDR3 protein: CAISEVLSYEQYF
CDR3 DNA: TGTGCCATCAGTGAGGTCCTTAGTTACGAGCAGTACTTC

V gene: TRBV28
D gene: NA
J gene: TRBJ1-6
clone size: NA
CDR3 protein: CASSPSVLSPLHF
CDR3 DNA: TGTGCCAGCAGTCCCTCGGTCCTTTCACCCCTCCACTTT

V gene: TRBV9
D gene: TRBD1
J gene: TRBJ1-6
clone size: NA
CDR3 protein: CASSQGSGTGISPLHF
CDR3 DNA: TGTGCCAGCAGCCAAGGATCCGGGACAGGGATATCACCCCTCCACTTT

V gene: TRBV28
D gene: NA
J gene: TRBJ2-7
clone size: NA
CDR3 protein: CASSFRATSEQYF
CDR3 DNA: TGTGCCAGCAGTTTTAGGGCTACGAGCGAGCAGTACTTC

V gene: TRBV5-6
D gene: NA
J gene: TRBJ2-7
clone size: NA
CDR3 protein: CASSLAREQYF
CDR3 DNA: TGTGCCAGCAGCTTGGCGAGGGAGCAGTACTTC

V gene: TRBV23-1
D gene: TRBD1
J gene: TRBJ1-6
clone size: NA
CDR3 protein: CASTNRAGGSPLHF
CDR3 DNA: TGCGCCAGCACAAATAGGGCAGGGGGTTCACCCCTCCACTTT

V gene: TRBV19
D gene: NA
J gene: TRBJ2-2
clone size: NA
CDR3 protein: CASSMRQSNTGELFF
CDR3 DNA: TGTGCCAGTAGTATGCGACAGTCGAACACCGGGGAGCTGTTTTTT

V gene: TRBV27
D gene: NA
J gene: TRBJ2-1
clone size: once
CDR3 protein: CASSSRSKATGYNEQFF
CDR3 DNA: TGTGCCAGCAGTTCCCGTTCAAAGGCGACGGGATACAATGAGCAGTTCTTC

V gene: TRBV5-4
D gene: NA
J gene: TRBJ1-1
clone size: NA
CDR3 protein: CASSFSGLSTEAFF
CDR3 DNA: TGTGCCAGCAGCTTCTCGGGGCTTAGCACTGAAGCTTTCTTT

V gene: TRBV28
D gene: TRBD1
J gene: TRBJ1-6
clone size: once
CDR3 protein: CASSLGGQGGSPLHF
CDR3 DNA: TGTGCCAGCAGTTTGGGGGGACAGGGCGGTTCACCCCTCCACTTT

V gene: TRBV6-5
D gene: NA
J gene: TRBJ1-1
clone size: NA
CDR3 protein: CASNLLRGNTEAFF
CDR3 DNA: TGTGCCAGCAACTTACTCAGAGGGAACACTGAAGCTTTCTTT

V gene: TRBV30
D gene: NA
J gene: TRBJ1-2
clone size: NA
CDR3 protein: CAWSLPGPARPDGYTF
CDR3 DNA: TGTGCCTGGAGTCTGCCAGGGCCGGCAAGACCTGATGGCTACACCTTC

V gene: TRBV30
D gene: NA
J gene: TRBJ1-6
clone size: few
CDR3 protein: CAWNTGDGSPLHF
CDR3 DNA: TGTGCCTGGAATACCGGAGACGGTTCACCCCTCCACTTT

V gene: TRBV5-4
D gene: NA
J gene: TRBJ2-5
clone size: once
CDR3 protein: CASSFDRETQYF
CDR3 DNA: TGTGCCAGCAGCTTTGACCGGGAGACCCAGTACTTC

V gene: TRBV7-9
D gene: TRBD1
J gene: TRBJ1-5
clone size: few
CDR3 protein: CASSSGTANQPQHF
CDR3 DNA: TGTGCCAGCAGCTCCGGGACAGCCAATCAGCCCCAGCATTTT

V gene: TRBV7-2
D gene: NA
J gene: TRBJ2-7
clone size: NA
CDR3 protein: CASSPSGGHEQYF
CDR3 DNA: TGTGCCAGCAGCCCCAGCGGTGGACACGAGCAGTACTTC

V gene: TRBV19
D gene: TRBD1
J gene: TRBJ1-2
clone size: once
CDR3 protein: CASSRAGGRQGAVGYTF
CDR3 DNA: TGTGCCAGTAGTCGAGCCGGAGGTAGGCAGGGGGCTGTTGGCTACACCTTC

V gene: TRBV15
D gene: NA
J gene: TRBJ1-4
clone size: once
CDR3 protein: CATSRAANEKLFF
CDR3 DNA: TGTGCCACCAGCAGAGCAGCCAATGAAAAACTGTTTTTT

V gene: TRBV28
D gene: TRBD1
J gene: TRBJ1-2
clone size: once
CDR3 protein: CASSLGGQGTSYGYTF
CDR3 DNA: TGTGCCAGCAGTCTAGGGGGACAGGGAACATCATATGGCTACACCTTC

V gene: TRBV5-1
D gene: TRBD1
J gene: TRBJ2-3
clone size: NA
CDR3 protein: CASSLGGQGVTDTQYF
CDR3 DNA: TGCGCCAGCAGCTTGGGGGGACAGGGGGTCACAGATACGCAGTATTTT

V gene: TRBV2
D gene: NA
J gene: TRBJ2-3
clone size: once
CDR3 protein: CASSSDSSTDTQYF
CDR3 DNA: TGTGCCAGCAGTTCGGACTCTAGCACAGATACGCAGTATTTT

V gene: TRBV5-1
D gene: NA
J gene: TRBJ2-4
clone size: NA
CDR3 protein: CASSLAGVAKNIQYF
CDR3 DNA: TGCGCCAGCAGCTTGGCTGGGGTGGCCAAAAACATTCAGTACTTC

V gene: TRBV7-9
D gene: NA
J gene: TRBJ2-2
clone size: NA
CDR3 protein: CASSLPGGAGELFF
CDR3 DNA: TGTGCCAGCAGCTTACCGGGGGGCGCCGGGGAGCTGTTTTTT

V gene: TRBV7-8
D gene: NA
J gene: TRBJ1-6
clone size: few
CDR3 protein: CASSLSGRSNSPLHF
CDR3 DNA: TGTGCCAGCAGCTTAAGCGGTCGGAGTAATTCACCCCTCCACTTT

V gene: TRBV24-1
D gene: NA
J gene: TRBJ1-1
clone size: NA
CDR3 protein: CATSDQGRTEAFF
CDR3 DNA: TGTGCCACCAGTGATCAGGGGAGGACTGAAGCTTTCTTT

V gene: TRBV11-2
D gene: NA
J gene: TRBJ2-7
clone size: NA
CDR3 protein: CASSLALSTYEQYF
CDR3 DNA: TGTGCCAGCAGCTTAGCCCTTTCCACCTACGAGCAGTACTTC

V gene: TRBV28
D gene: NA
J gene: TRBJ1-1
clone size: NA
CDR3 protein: CAIKVNRNTEAFF
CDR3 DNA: TGTGCCATCAAAGTAAACAGGAACACTGAAGCTTTCTTT

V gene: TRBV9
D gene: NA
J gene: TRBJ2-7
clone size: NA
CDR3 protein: CASSVTGLPYEQYF
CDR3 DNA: TGTGCCAGCAGCGTCACAGGGCTTCCGTACGAGCAGTACTTC

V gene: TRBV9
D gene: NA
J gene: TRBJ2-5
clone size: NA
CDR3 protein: CASSVGPARPGKETQYF
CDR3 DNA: TGTGCCAGCAGCGTAGGTCCCGCACGCCCCGGGAAAGAGACCCAGTACTTC

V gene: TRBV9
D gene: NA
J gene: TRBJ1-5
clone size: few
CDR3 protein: CASSVEDSSNQPQHF
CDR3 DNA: TGTGCCAGCAGCGTAGAGGACAGCTCCAATCAGCCCCAGCATTTT